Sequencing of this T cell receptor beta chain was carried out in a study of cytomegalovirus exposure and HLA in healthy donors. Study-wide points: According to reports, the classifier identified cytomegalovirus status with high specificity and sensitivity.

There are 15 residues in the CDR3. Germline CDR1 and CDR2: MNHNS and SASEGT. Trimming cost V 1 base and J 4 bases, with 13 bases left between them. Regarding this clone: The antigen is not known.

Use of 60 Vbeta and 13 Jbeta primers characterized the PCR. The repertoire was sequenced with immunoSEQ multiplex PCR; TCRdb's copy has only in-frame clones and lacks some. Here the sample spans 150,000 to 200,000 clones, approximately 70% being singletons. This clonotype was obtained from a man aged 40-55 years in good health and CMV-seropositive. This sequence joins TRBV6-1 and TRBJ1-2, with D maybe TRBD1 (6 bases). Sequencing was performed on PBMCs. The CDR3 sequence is CASSEEARGGYGYTF. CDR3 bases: TGTGCCAGCAGTGAAGAGGCCAGGGGCGGCTATGGCTACACCTTC.